Listed here are 7 T cell receptor beta chains from one sample, sequenced in a study of T cells after yellow fever vaccination. One entry per CDR3 protein, called by TCRdb with MiXCR from the 5' RACE reads. Seen here are some 320,000 distinct CDR3 sequences, around 8.6% observed once, and the top ten hold about 3.7%. Here the sequenced sample was CD4+ T cells sorted from PBMCs, taken 5 days after the yellow fever booster vaccination. The receptors derive from a young man who received the YFV17D yellow fever vaccine.

This clonotype has at least ten counts. The J gene is TRBJ2-5, the V gene TRBV10-3, with TRBD1 matching 7 bases. The V and J ends lost 6 bases and 3 bases, in that order; junction bases with no gene match: 1. In germline, CDR1 is ENHRY, CDR2 SYGVKD. This CDR3 is 12 amino acids long. CDR3 residues: CAISGQEETQYF. The CDR3, as DNA: TGTGCCATCAGCGGACAGGAAGAGACCCAGTACTTC.

This clonotype has at least ten counts. This rearrangement joins TRBV7-9 to TRBJ1-1; D is ambiguous. Germline CDR1 SEHNR, CDR2 FQNEAQ (reference sequence). This CDR3 has 14 amino acids. V lost 7 bases and J lost 0, with 12 bases in between. This chain's CDR3 is CASNSQNLNTEAFF. DNA for the CDR3: TGTGCCAGCAACTCCCAGAATTTGAACACTGAAGCTTTCTTT.

The table lists this clonotype with many counts. This chain joins TRBV4-3 and TRBJ2-6, with 11 bases aligning to TRBD1. Germline trimming cut 0 bases from V and 1 base from J; bases unmatched to any gene: 8. This CDR3 is 20 amino acids long. Germline assignment: CDR1 LGHNA and CDR2 YSLEER. The CDR3 loop is CASSQDRGQGARSGANVLTF. CDR3 in DNA: TGCGCCAGCAGCCAAGATCGTGGACAGGGGGCTCGTTCTGGGGCCAACGTCCTGACTTTC.

This clonotype was seen ten or more times. This chain connects TRBV18 to TRBJ1-2; D is undetermined. Deletions cut 3 bases from V and 2 bases from J, with 7 bases between. The CDR3 loop spans 13 amino acids. Germline lookup yields CDR1 KGHSH and CDR2 LQKENI. In DNA form, the CDR3 reads TGTGCCAGCTCACCCCAGGAAAACTATGGCTACACCTTC. Its translation: CASSPQENYGYTF.

The table lists this clonotype with many counts. The genes are TRBV20-1 and TRBJ2-1, with D hard to call. Trimming cost V 2 bases and J 9 bases, with 2 bases left between them. Germline CDR1 reads DFQATT; CDR2 reads SNEGSKA (reference sequence). The CDR3 has 9 amino acids. The CDR3 DNA is TGCAGTGCTAGAAGTGAGCAGTTCTTC. Amino acid sequence: CSARSEQFF.

This clonotype was detected ten times or more. The rearrangement uses TRBV6-6 and TRBJ2-7, with D tentatively TRBD2 (6 bases). This CDR3 spans 15 amino acids. V was clipped by 2 bases and J by 2 bases, with 13 bases between them. Germline lookup yields CDR1 MNHNY and CDR2 SVGAGI (reference sequence). The CDR3: CASSYGGSPTYEQYV. DNA of the CDR3: TGTGCCAGCAGTTACGGGGGGAGCCCCACCTACGAGCAGTACGTC.

The chain couples TRBV5-1 to TRBJ2-3, with TRBD2 as a possible D gene (5 bases). Trimming stripped 1 base from V and 2 bases from J, with 11 bases between. The CDR3 has 15 amino acids. Germline CDR1 is SGHRS and CDR2 is YFSETQ. In nucleotides, the CDR3 is TGCGCCAGCAGCTTGACCGCAGCGGACACAGATACGCAGTATTTT. Amino acid sequence: CASSLTAADTDTQYF.